This T cell receptor beta chain is from a study of cytomegalovirus exposure and HLA in healthy donors. For this clone: What it binds is not known.

Findings and limits, study-wide: Links to common viral pathogens appeared, in a later analysis, for several of the most significant clusters.

The PCR ran on 60 Vbeta and 13 Jbeta primers. Libraries were prepared by immunoSEQ multiplex PCR; TCRdb keeps only in-frame clonotypes and omits some of them. The table shows roughly 150,000 clones, with over 75% occurring only once. This CDR3 is 15 amino acids long. The germline V gene encodes CDR1 KGHSH and CDR2 LQKENI. V was shortened by 3 bases and J by 3 bases, with 15 bases between the two germline ends. The clonotype was recovered from a man younger than 40 in good health and CMV-seropositive. The chain carries TRBV18 and TRBJ2-7; weak D call: TRBD1 (6 bases). The sequencing input was PBMCs. CDR3 in amino acids: CASSPRQASGYEQYF. DNA of the CDR3: TGTGCCAGCTCACCGCGACAGGCGAGTGGCTACGAGCAGTACTTC.